This TCR beta chain was captured in a study of blood T cells in healthy people across ages. Remarks on this clonotype: Its specificity is not known.

Germline V gene sequence: CDR1 ENHRY, CDR2 SYGVKD. There are 15 residues in the CDR3. J was trimmed by 4 bases and V by 2 bases; bases with no gene match: 2. Study outcomes and limitations: The fall in TCR beta diversity per million T cells was roughly linear with age.

Then a second PCR, running roughly 7 to 11 cycles, was carried out with a sample-barcoded 5' primer and a J-beta primer mix. TCRdb re-called the 5' RACE reads with MiXCR, one entry per CDR3 protein. The table shows roughly 700,000 distinct CDR3 sequences, with about 52% occurring only once. Sequencing was done on a sample of blood. The TCR sequence derives from a woman aged 60 to 75 in good health. This chain joins TRBV10-3 and TRBJ2-3; 11 bases align to TRBD2. The CDR3: CAISEIAGGADTQYF. CDR3 bases: TGTGCCATCAGTGAGATAGCGGGAGGGGCAGATACGCAGTATTTT.